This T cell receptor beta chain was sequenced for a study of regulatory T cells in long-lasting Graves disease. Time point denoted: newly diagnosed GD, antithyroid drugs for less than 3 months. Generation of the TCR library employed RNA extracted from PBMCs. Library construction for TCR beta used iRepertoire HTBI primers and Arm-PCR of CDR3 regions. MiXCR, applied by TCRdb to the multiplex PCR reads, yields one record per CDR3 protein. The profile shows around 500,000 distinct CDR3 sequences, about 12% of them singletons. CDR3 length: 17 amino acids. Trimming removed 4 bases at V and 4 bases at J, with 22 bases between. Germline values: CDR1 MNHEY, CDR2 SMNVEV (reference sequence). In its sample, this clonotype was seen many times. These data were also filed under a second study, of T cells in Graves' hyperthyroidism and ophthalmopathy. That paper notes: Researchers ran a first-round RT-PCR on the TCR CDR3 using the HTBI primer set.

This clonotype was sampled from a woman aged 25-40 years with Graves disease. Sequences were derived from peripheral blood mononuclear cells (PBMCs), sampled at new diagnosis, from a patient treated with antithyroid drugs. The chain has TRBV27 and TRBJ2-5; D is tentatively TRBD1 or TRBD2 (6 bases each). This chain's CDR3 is CASSSGPIGGPGETQYF. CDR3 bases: TGTGCCAGCAGTTCGGGGCCGATTGGGGGGCCGGGAGAGACCCAGTACTTC.